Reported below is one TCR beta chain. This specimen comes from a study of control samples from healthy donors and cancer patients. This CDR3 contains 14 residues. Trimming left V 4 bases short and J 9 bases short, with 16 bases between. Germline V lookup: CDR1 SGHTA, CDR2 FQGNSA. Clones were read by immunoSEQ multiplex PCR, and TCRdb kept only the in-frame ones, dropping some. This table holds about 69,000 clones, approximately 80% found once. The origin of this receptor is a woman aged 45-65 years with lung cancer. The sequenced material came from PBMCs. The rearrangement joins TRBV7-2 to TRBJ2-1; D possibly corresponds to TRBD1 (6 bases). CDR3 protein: CASSSQGSASEQFF. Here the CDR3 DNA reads TGTGCCAGCAGCTCTCAGGGGTCGGCGAGTGAGCAGTTCTTC.